The 3 T cell receptor beta chains listed next were all sequenced from one sample in a study of CD8 T cells in ankylosing spondylitis. TCRdb used MiXCR to reprocess the 5' RACE reads, holding one entry per CDR3 protein. The sample holds about 390,000 distinct CDR3 sequences, 20% to 25% seen once. Regarding the study as a whole: Apparently characteristic of ankylosing spondylitis blood was a TCR beta motif (eight highly homologous variants).

Their cognate antigens are unknown. The sample comprised blood, either unsorted or a sorted T cell fraction (not recorded which). The receptors were gathered from a male donor with ankylosing spondylitis.

In its sample, this clonotype was seen a few times. The V and J genes are TRBV5-1 and TRBJ2-3; a weak D match, TRBD2 (6 bases). This CDR3 spans 17 amino acids. Trimming stripped 0 bases from V and 0 bases from J, with 14 bases between. The V gene's germline CDR1 is SGHRS and CDR2 YFSETQ. CDR3 DNA sequence: TGCGCCAGCAGCTTGGTACCTCAAGGACTAAGCACAGATACGCAGTATTTT. Translating gives CASSLVPQGLSTDTQYF. The whole variable domain, filled in from reference TRBV5-1 and TRBJ2-3, reads KAGVTQTPRYLIKTRGQQVTLSCSPISGHRSVSWYQQTPGQGLQFLFEYFSETQRNKGNFPGRFSGRQFSNSRSEMNVSTLELGDSALYLCASSLVPQGLSTDTQYFGPGTRLTVL.

CDR3 coding DNA: TGTGCCAGCAGCTCTAGTTTTTCCGAGCAGTACTTC. It is translated as CASSSSFSEQYF. V and J are TRBV7-2 and TRBJ2-7; unclear D gene. This CDR3 is 12 amino acids long. The germline gives CDR1 SGHTA, CDR2 FQGNSA. V was cut by 4 bases and J by 6 bases, with 10 bases left in between.

This sequence joins TRBV18 and TRBJ2-2, with 10 bases aligning to TRBD2. CDR1 KGHSH and CDR2 LQKENI come from the germline V gene. V lost 2 bases, J lost 3 bases, and 9 bases stayed unmatched. The length of the CDR3 is 18 residues. CDR3 nucleotides: TGTGCCAGCTCACCAATCAGTAGCGGGAGGCCAGACACCGGGGAGCTGTTTTTT. Protein: CASSPISSGRPDTGELFF.